This record looks at one TCR beta chain sequence and its context. The antigen is not known. Distinct nucleotide sequences in the sample also encode this CDR3. This sample stems from a study of shared clonotypes between healthy human individuals. General study points: Naive subsets typically showed greater estimated richness than memory subsets. Unshared clonotypes carried lower generation probabilities than those common to all four donors.

Caucasian adults living in Nashville, Tennessee, provided all samples. Negatively enriched CD4+ T cells were divided by CD45RA into naive and memory. The data were produced by immunoSEQ multiplex PCR, yet TCRdb's version contains in-frame clones alone and is incomplete. The sample has millions of clones, 85% to 95% seen once. The sequence was collected from a young man in good health. Input material: naive CD4+ T cells sorted from blood. The subset was: CD45RA+ positively selected.

The CDR3 DNA is TGCGCCAGCAGCTTGGTGTCGGGGTCCTACGAGCAGTACTTC. Protein: CASSLVSGSYEQYF. This chain links TRBV5-1 with TRBJ2-7; tentative D call: TRBD2 (5 bases). The CDR3 totals 14 residues. Germline CDR1 is SGHRS and CDR2 is YFSETQ. Trimming removed 0 bases at V and 1 base at J, with 8 bases between. Drawing the rest from reference TRBV5-1 and TRBJ2-7, the complete variable domain is KAGVTQTPRYLIKTRGQQVTLSCSPISGHRSVSWYQQTPGQGLQFLFEYFSETQRNKGNFPGRFSGRQFSNSRSEMNVSTLELGDSALYLCASSLVSGSYEQYFGPGTRLTVT.